The clone carrying this TCR beta chain was recorded many times. Its antigen remains unknown. Sorting was used to obtain naive CD8 T cells (CD8+CD4-CCR7+CD45RA+). TCRdb called the PCR reads again in MiXCR, with one record for every CDR3 protein. The table includes 490,000 or so distinct CDR3 sequences, 25% detected once. CDR1 is SGDLS, CDR2 YYNGEE, per germline. V was shortened by 3 bases and J by 4 bases, with 16 bases between the two germline ends. CDR3 length: 15 amino acids. The sample comes from a study of molecular identifiers for immune sequencing clone quantification. Findings and caveats of the study: Clonotypes topping 20 RNA copies carried over 97% of effector molecules but under 1% of naive ones. Detecting spiked Jurkat TCR RNA from one cell among about a million naive cells was reportedly possible.

This chain uses TRBV9 with TRBJ2-5, with a weak D call TRBD2 (5 bases). The sample consisted of naive CD8+ T cells from blood, with Jurkat cell RNA spiked in. Subset: FACS-sorted CD8+CD4-CCR7+CD45RA+ naive T cells. This clonotype was sampled from a human donor in good health. Some libraries in this study had Jurkat cell RNA spiked in. The DNA of the CDR3 is TGTGCCAGCAGCGAATGGAGCCAGGACTCAGAGACCCAGTACTTC. The encoded protein is CASSEWSQDSETQYF.